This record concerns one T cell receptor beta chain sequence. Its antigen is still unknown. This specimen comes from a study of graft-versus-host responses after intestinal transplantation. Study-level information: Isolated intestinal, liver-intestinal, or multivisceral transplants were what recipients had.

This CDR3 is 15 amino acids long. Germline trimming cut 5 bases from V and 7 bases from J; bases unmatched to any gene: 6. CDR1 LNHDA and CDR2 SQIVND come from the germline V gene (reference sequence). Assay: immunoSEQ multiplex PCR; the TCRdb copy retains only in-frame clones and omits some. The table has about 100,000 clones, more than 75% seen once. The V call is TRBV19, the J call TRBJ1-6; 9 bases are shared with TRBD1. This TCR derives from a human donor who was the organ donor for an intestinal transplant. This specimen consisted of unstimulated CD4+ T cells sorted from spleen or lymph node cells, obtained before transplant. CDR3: CASSAAGTGNSPLHF. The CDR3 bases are TGTGCCAGTAGTGCCGCCGGGACAGGGAATTCACCCCTCCACTTT.